This T cell receptor (beta chain) stems from a study of cytomegalovirus exposure and HLA in healthy donors. A remark on this clone: The antigen is undetermined.

This CDR3 is built from 13 residues. Per the germline V gene, CDR1 is SGHNT and CDR2 is YYREEE (reference sequence). Trimming at V came to 0 bases and at J to 4 bases, leaving 0 bases not matched to a gene. Data came from immunoSEQ multiplex PCR; TCRdb stores just in-frame clones and leaves some out. Of roughly 130,000 clones listed, 85% to 90% are singletons. Study observations and caveats: In vitro checks showed that three CMV-associated chains really do target CMV antigens. Reported performance of the classifier showed diagnosis of cytomegalovirus status with high specificity and sensitivity.

The receptor comes from a woman aged 18-29 years in good health and CMV-seropositive. The chain recombines TRBV5-4 with TRBJ1-2; 7 bases agree with TRBD1. Material for sequencing was PBMCs. CDR3 residues: CASSLDRGYGYTF. In DNA form, the CDR3 reads TGTGCCAGCAGCTTGGACAGGGGCTATGGCTACACCTTC.